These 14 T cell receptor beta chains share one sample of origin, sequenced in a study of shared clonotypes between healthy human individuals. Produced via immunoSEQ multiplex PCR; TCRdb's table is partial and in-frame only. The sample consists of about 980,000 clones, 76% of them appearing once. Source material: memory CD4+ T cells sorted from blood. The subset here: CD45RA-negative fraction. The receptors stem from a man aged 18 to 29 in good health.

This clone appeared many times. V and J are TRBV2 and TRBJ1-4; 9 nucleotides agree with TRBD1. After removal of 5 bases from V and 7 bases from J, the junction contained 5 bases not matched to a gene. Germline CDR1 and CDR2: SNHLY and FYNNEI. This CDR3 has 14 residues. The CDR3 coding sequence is TGTGCCAGCAGTCCGGGACAGGGTATTGAAAAACTGTTTTTT. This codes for CASSPGQGIEKLFF.

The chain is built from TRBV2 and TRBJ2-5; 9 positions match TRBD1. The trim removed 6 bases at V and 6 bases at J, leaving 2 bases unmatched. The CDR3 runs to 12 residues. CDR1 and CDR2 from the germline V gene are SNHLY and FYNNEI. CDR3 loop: CASRDRGKTQYF. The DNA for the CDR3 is TGTGCCAGCAGGGACAGGGGAAAGACCCAGTACTTC.

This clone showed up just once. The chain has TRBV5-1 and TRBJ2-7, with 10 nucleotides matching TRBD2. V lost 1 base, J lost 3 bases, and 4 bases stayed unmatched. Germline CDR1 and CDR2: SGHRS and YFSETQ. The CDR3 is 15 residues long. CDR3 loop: CASSLTSGKGYEQYF. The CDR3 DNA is TGCGCCAGCAGCTTGACTAGCGGGAAGGGCTACGAGCAGTACTTC. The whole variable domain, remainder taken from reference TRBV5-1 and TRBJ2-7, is KAGVTQTPRYLIKTRGQQVTLSCSPISGHRSVSWYQQTPGQGLQFLFEYFSETQRNKGNFPGRFSGRQFSNSRSEMNVSTLELGDSALYLCASSLTSGKGYEQYFGPGTRLTVT.

The CDR3 loop is CASSLDTRGGNRPDTQYF. In DNA, the CDR3 is TGTGCCAGCAGCTTAGATACAAGGGGAGGGAATCGCCCAGATACGCAGTATTTT. The chain is built from TRBV11-2 and TRBJ2-3, with 7 bases lining up with TRBD2. Germline CDR1 reads SGHAT; CDR2 reads FQNNGV. The J segment lost 4 bases and the V segment lost 0 bases, leaving 13 bases of the junction unmatched. The CDR3 extends over 18 amino acids.

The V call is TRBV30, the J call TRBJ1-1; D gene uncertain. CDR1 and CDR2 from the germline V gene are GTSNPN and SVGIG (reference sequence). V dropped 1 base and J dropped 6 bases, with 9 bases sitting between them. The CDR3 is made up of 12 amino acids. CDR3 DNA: TGTGCCTGGAGTGCCCGAGTTTCTGAAGCTTTCTTT. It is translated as CAWSARVSEAFF.

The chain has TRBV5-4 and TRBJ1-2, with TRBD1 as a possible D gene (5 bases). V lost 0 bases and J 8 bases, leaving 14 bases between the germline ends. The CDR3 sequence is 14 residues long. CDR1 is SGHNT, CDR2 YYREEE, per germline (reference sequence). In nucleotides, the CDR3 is TGTGCCAGCAGCTTGGGAGGGGATGGAGAGGGCTACACCTTC. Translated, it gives CASSLGGDGEGYTF. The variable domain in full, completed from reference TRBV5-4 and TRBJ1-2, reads ETGVTQSPTHLIKTRGQQVTLRCSSQSGHNTVSWYQQALGQGPQFIFQYYREEENGRGNFPPRFSGLQFPNYSSELNVNALELDDSALYLCASSLGGDGEGYTFGSGTRLTVV.

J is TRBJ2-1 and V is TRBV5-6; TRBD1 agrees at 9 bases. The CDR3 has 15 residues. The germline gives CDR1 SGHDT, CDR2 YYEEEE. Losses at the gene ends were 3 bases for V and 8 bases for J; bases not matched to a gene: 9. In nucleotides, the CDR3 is TGTGCCAGCAGCTACCTCGGACAGGGGACCGATGAGCAGTTCTTC. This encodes CASSYLGQGTDEQFF. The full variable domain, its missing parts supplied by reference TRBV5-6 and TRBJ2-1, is DAGVTQSPTHLIKTRGQQVTLRCSPKSGHDTVSWYQQALGQGPQFIFQYYEEEERQRGNFPDRFSGHQFPNYSSELNVNALLLGDSALYLCASSYLGQGTDEQFFGPGTRLTVL.

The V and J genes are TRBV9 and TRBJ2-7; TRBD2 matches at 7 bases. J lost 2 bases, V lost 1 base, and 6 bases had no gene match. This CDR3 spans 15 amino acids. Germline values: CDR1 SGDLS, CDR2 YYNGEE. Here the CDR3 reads CASSVQAGPTYEQYF. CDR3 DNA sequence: TGTGCCAGCAGCGTACAAGCGGGGCCGACCTACGAGCAGTACTTC. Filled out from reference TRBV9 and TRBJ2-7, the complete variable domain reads DSGVTQTPKHLITATGQRVTLRCSPRSGDLSVYWYQQSLDQGLQFLIQYYNGEERAKGNILERFSAQQFPDLHSELNLSSLELGDSALYFCASSVQAGPTYEQYFGPGTRLTVT.

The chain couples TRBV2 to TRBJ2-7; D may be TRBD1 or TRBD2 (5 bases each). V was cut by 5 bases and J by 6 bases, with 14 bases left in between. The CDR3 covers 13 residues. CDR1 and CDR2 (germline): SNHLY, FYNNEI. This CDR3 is CASSRDRFSEQYF. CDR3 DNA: TGTGCCAGCAGTCGGGACCGATTCAGCGAGCAGTACTTC.

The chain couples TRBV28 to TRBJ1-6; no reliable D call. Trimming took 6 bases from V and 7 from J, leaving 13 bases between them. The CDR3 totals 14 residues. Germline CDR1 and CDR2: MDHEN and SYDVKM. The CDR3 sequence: CASSQPQQNSPLHF. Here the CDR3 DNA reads TGTGCCAGCAGCCAGCCCCAACAGAATTCACCCCTCCACTTT.

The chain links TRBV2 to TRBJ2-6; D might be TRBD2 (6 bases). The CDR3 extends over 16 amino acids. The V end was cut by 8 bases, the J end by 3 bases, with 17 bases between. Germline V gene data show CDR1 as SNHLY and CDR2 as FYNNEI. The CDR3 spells CASARRGVGGANVLTF. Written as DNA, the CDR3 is TGTGCCAGCGCCCGGAGGGGTGTGGGTGGGGCCAACGTCCTGACTTTC. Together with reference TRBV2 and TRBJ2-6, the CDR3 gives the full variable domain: EPEVTQTPSHQVTQMGQEVILRCVPISNHLYFYWYRQILGQKVEFLVSFYNNEISEKSEIFDDQFSVERPDGSNFTLKIRSTKLEDSAMYFCASARRGVGGANVLTFGAGSRLTVL.

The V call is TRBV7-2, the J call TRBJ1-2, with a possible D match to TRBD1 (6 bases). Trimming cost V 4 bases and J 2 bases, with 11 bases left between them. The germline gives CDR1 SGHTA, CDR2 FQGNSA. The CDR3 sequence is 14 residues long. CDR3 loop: CASSSGTGNYGYTF. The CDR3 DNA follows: TGTGCCAGCAGCTCCGGCACAGGGAACTATGGCTACACCTTC.

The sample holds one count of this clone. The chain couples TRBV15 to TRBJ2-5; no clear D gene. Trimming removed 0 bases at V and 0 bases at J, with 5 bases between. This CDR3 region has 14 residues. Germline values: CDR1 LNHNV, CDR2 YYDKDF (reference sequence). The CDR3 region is CATSRDLDQETQYF. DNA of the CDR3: TGTGCCACCAGCAGAGATTTAGACCAAGAGACCCAGTACTTC.

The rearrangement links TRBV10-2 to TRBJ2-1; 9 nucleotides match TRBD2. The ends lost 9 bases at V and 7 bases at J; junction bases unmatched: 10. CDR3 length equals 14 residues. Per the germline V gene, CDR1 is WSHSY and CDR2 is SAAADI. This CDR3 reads CASTRTSDRNEQFF. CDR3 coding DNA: TGCGCCAGTACCAGGACTAGCGATCGGAATGAGCAGTTCTTC.